These 20 T cell receptor beta chains came from one sample sequenced in a study of cytomegalovirus exposure and HLA in healthy donors. The PCR used 60 Vbeta and 13 Jbeta primers. Clones were sequenced by immunoSEQ multiplex PCR, and TCRdb holds only the in-frame ones, with some missing. Counted here are roughly 150,000 clones, 70% to 75% occurring once; the ten biggest clones make up roughly 4.5%. The sequenced material came from PBMCs. The receptors here all came from a man aged 18 to 30 in good health and CMV-seropositive.

The chain has TRBV19 and TRBJ2-3; the D gene is possibly TRBD1 (6 bases). CDR1 and CDR2 (germline): LNHDA, SQIVND (reference sequence). The CDR3 extends over 16 amino acids. V was trimmed by 4 bases and J by 1 base, leaving 15 bases between them. The DNA for the CDR3 is TGTGCCAGTAGTACCATAATACAGGGAGGCACAGATACGCAGTATTTT. Its translation is CASSTIIQGGTDTQYF.

In this sample, this clone turned up many times. The chain couples TRBV6-4 to TRBJ2-2; 7 bases line up with TRBD2. Per germline, CDR1 MRHNA and CDR2 SNTAGT. Trimming removed 6 bases from V and 4 bases from J; junction bases left unmatched: 8. The CDR3 consists of 15 residues. CDR3 protein: CASSQLSGSTGELFF. The CDR3 DNA sequence: TGTGCCAGCAGCCAACTTAGCGGGTCCACCGGGGAGCTGTTTTTT.

V and J are TRBV6-1 and TRBJ2-7; maybe TRBD1 (6 bases). CDR1 and CDR2 from the germline V gene are MNHNS and SASEGT. The CDR3 is 13 residues long. V dropped 6 bases and J dropped 7 bases, with 16 bases sitting between them. This CDR3 reads CASSETGSREQYV. The CDR3 DNA reads as TGTGCCAGCAGCGAAACAGGGTCCAGGGAGCAGTACGTC.

This clone has only a few counts. The genes are TRBV29-1 and TRBJ2-3; the match to TRBD1 covers 10 bases. Germline assignment: CDR1 SQVTM and CDR2 ANQGSEA. J was trimmed by 4 bases and V by 7 bases; bases with no gene match: 5. The CDR3 runs to 13 residues. DNA for the CDR3: TGCAGCGCCGGGACAGGGGTAGCAGATACGCAGTATTTT. Its translation: CSAGTGVADTQYF.

This chain connects TRBV7-2 to TRBJ1-1, with D tentatively TRBD1 (5 bases). In germline, CDR1 is SGHTA, CDR2 FQGNSA. Trimming left V 2 bases short and J 4 bases short, with 20 bases between. This CDR3 is 17 amino acids long. CDR3 region: CASSLTVGLSYGTEAFF. The CDR3 nucleotides read TGTGCCAGCAGCTTAACTGTGGGACTTAGCTATGGCACTGAAGCTTTCTTT.

The CDR3 sequence: CASSLEGGLANYGYTF. The CDR3 bases are TGCGCCAGCAGCTTGGAAGGGGGCCTAGCTAACTATGGCTACACCTTC. The V call is TRBV5-1, the J call TRBJ1-2; 7 bases map to TRBD1. CDR1 and CDR2 from the germline V gene are SGHRS and YFSETQ. This CDR3 has 16 amino acids. V shed 0 bases and J 0 bases; nucleotides not matched to a gene: 5.

The V and J genes are TRBV6-1 and TRBJ2-7; no firm D call. Trimming took off 4 bases at V and 0 bases at J, with 10 bases between the two ends. Germline CDR1 is MNHNS and CDR2 is SASEGT. This CDR3 comprises 14 residues. CDR3 in amino acids: CASSGLRSSYEQYV. CDR3 nucleotide sequence: TGTGCCAGCAGTGGCCTACGGAGCTCCTACGAGCAGTACGTC.

This clone occurred a few times. The V gene is TRBV9, the J gene TRBJ2-3; D is perhaps TRBD2 (6 bases). CDR3 length equals 16 residues. Trimming cost V 0 bases and J 0 bases, with 11 bases left between them. Germline CDR1 is SGDLS and CDR2 is YYNGEE. The CDR3 protein is CASSVGNSGSTDTQYF. The CDR3 coding sequence is TGTGCCAGCAGCGTAGGTAATAGCGGAAGCACAGATACGCAGTATTTT.

The chain couples TRBV12-5 to TRBJ2-3; 13 bases match TRBD2. With 4 bases clipped from V and 7 bases from J, the junction kept 11 bases outside the gene matches. The V gene's germline CDR1 is LGHNT and CDR2 FRNRAP. The CDR3 is made up of 17 amino acids. The CDR3 DNA reads as TGTGCTAGTGGTTCGAGTACGACTAGCGGGGGGCCCTATACGCAGTATTTT. Protein sequence: CASGSSTTSGGPYTQYF.

This clone was observed once. The chain is built from TRBV5-4 and TRBJ1-2, with a possible D match to TRBD1 (5 bases). Between the trimmed V and J ends, which lost 0 bases and 8 bases, there was a span of 14 bases. Germline CDR1 reads SGHNT; CDR2 reads YYREEE (reference sequence). The CDR3 is 14 residues long. CDR3 bases: TGTGCCAGCAGCTTGGATGAGGCAGGGCAAGGCTACACCTTC. Translated: CASSLDEAGQGYTF.

The chain links TRBV30 to TRBJ1-2, with a tentative D call TRBD1 (6 bases). CDR1 is GTSNPN, CDR2 SVGIG, per germline (reference sequence). The CDR3 contains 14 residues. Trimming took off 3 bases at V and 2 bases at J, with 13 bases between the two ends. CDR3 sequence: CAWRASGQNYGYTF. The CDR3 DNA follows: TGTGCCTGGAGGGCCTCGGGACAAAACTATGGCTACACCTTC.

This CDR3 reads CASSEAVAPYEQYV. DNA of the CDR3: TGTGCCAGCAGTGAAGCTGTAGCCCCTTACGAGCAGTACGTC. V is TRBV6-1 and J is TRBJ2-7, with D unresolved. Germline values: CDR1 MNHNS, CDR2 SASEGT. The CDR3 consists of 14 residues. V was cut by 0 bases and J by 4 bases, with 10 bases left in between.

The J gene is TRBJ2-2, the V gene TRBV7-2; perhaps TRBD2 as D (5 bases). This CDR3 contains 17 residues. Trimming removed 1 base from V and 6 bases from J, with 18 bases in between. CDR1 SGHTA and CDR2 FQGNSA come from the germline V gene. CDR3 protein: CASSLDSSLALPGELFF. The DNA for the CDR3 is TGTGCCAGCAGCTTAGATTCCTCGCTAGCTCTCCCCGGGGAGCTGTTTTTT.

V usage is TRBV27 and J usage is TRBJ2-5; D remains unclear. V gave up 3 bases and J gave up 5 bases, with 7 bases separating them. Per the germline V gene, CDR1 is MNHEY and CDR2 is SMNVEV (reference sequence). There are 12 residues in the CDR3. The CDR3 nucleotides are TGTGCCAGCAGTTTCCCCGGGGAGACCCAGTACTTC. This sequence encodes CASSFPGETQYF.

The V gene is TRBV18, the J gene TRBJ1-4; tentatively, D is TRBD1 (6 bases). CDR3 length: 16 amino acids. V lost 4 bases, J lost 4 bases, and 16 bases lay in between. Germline loops: CDR1 KGHSH, CDR2 LQKENI. In nucleotides, the CDR3 is TGTGCCAGCTCACAACGACAGGACCCCTATAATGAAAAACTGTTTTTT. Translated: CASSQRQDPYNEKLFF.

This clone was seen more than once but under ten times. This chain joins TRBV4-1 and TRBJ1-1; the D is unclear. There are 13 residues in the CDR3. The germline CDR1 and CDR2 sequences are MGHRA and YSYEKL. The V and J ends lost 2 bases and 7 bases respectively, with 11 bases between them. The CDR3 DNA reads as TGCGCCAGCAGCCAAAACGAGGAATATGAAGCTTTCTTT. Amino acid sequence: CASSQNEEYEAFF.

This clone was observed once. This sequence joins TRBV4-1 and TRBJ2-1, with TRBD2 matching over 9 bases. V was pared by 1 base and J by 8 bases, with 3 bases of the junction left unmatched. The CDR3 spans 14 residues. Germline assignment: CDR1 MGHRA and CDR2 YSYEKL. The CDR3 DNA reads as TGCGCCAGCAGCCAAGGGACTAGCGATGATGAGCAGTTCTTC. Translated: CASSQGTSDDEQFF.

A single count supports this clone. The chain recombines TRBV6-1 with TRBJ2-1, with D possibly TRBD2 on 6 matching bases. The CDR3 is made up of 15 amino acids. Germline assignment: CDR1 MNHNS and CDR2 SASEGT. With 0 bases removed from V and 8 bases from J, the gap between germline ends came to 14 bases. The CDR3 coding sequence is TGTGCCAGCAGTGAAGCAGGAGGGTTGCTCGATGAGCAGTTCTTC. Translation gives CASSEAGGLLDEQFF.

The CDR3 nucleotides are TGTGCCAGTACCCCAAGGGGATTTTCCTACAATGAGCAGTTCTTC. Translation: CASTPRGFSYNEQFF. J is TRBJ2-1 and V is TRBV19; a possible D gene is TRBD1 (5 bases). CDR3 length: 15 amino acids. V was trimmed by 7 bases and J by 1 base, leaving 14 bases between them. The V gene's germline CDR1 is LNHDA and CDR2 SQIVND (reference sequence).

The rearrangement uses TRBV7-8 and TRBJ2-3; unclear D gene. V lost 1 base to trimming and J lost 11 bases, with 13 bases between them. The CDR3 totals 13 residues. Germline V CDR1 and CDR2: SGHVS, FQNEAQ. CDR3 region: CASSLVGSLLQYF. CDR3 sequence (DNA): TGTGCCAGCAGCTTAGTAGGTAGCTTGCTGCAGTATTTT.